The following is a TCR beta chain sequence with its context. Unique molecular identifiers were used to barcode this TCRbeta library. TCRdb re-derived calls from the PCR reads in MiXCR, one entry per CDR3 protein. The sample comprises hundreds of thousands of distinct CDR3 sequences, 16% of which are singletons, and about 1.1% rests with the top ten. This record belongs to a study of T-cell reconstitution after alpha-beta-depleted transplantation in children. The length of the CDR3 is 13 residues. Per the germline V gene, CDR1 is DFQATT and CDR2 is SNEGSKA (reference sequence). V was pared by 0 bases and J by 5 bases, with 8 bases between.

The TCR was taken from a human donor who donated a stem cell graft to a child with acute myeloid leukemia. The specimen was PBMCs from the stem cell graft donor, collected from the stem cell graft. The chain recombines TRBV20-1 with TRBJ2-4; D unclear. The CDR3, as DNA: TGCAGTGCTAGAGATACCGGACAAAACATTCAGTACTTC. Amino acids: CSARDTGQNIQYF.